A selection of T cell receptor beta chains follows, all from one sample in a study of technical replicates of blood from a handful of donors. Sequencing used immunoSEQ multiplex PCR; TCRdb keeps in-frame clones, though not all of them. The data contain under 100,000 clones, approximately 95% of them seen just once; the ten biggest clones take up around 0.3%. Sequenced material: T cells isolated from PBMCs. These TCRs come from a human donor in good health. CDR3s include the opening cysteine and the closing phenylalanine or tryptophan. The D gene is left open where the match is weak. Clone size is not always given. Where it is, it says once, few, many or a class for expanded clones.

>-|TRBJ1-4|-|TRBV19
TGTGCCAGTAAACCCCAGGGGTTCGGTGAAAAACTGTTTTTT
CASKPQGFGEKLFF
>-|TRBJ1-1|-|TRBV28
TGTGCCAGCATAACCTTCAGGGGAAGGTTTTTGAACACTGAAGCTTTCTTT
CASITFRGRFLNTEAFF
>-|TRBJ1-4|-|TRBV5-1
TGCGCCAGCAGCCCTGGTGACGAGACAGTGGGTGAAAAACTGTTTTTT
CASSPGDETVGEKLFF
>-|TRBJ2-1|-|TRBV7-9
TGTGCCAGCAGCTCCGAGCACTGGGAGCAGTTCTTC
CASSSEHWEQFF
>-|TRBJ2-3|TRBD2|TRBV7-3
TGTGCCAGCAGCTGGGGCGGGAGCCCAGATACGCAGTATTTT
CASSWGGSPDTQYF
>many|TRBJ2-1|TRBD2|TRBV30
TGTGCCTGGAGTGGGGGTGGGTGGACCGGGACTAGCAATGAGCAGTTCTTC
CAWSGGGWTGTSNEQFF
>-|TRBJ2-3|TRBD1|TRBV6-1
TGTGCCAGCAGTGAATTGGGGACAGGGATGGAAACAGATACGCAGTATTTT
CASSELGTGMETDTQYF
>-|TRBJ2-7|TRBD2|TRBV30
TGTGCCTGGGCCCGGGAGGAGGAGTACGAGCAGTACTTC
CAWAREEEYEQYF
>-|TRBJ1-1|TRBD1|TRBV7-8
TGTGCCAGCAGCTCCGGGACAGGGATGACTGAAGCTTTCTTT
CASSSGTGMTEAFF
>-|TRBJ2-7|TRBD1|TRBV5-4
TGTGCCAGCTGGGATGGGGACAGGGTACACGAGCAGTACTTC
CASWDGDRVHEQYF
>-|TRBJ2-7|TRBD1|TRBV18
TGTGCCAGCTCACCCGGGACAGGGGACCACGAGCAGTACTTC
CASSPGTGDHEQYF
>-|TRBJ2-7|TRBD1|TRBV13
TGTGCCAGCAGCTCACAGGGGAATAGCTACGAGCAGTACTTC
CASSSQGNSYEQYF
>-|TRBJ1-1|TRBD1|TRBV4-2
TGTGCCAGCAGCCAATTGACAGGGAGTAGAGGCACTGAAGCTTTCTTT
CASSQLTGSRGTEAFF
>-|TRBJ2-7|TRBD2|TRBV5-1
TGCGCCAGCAGCTTGGAACTAGCGGGAGCCTACGAGCAGTACTTC
CASSLELAGAYEQYF
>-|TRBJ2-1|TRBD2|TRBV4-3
TGCGCCAGCAGCCAAATAGGGGGACTAGCGGGTTCTGAGCAGTTCTTC
CASSQIGGLAGSEQFF
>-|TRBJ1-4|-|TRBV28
TGTGCCAGCAGTTGGACAGCTAAGAATGAAAAACTGTTTTTT
CASSWTAKNEKLFF
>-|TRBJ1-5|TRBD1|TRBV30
TGTGCCTGGAGCACAGGGGGCTTTAGCAATCAGCCCCAGCATTTT
CAWSTGGFSNQPQHF
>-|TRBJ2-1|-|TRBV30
TGTGCCTGGAGTGTAACAGGGCTGGTCAATGAGCAGTTCTTC
CAWSVTGLVNEQFF
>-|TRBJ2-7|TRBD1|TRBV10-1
TGCGCCAGCAGTGAGCGTCGGGACAGGGTTTACGAGCAGTACTTC
CASSERRDRVYEQYF
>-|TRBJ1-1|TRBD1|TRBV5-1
TGCGCCAGCAGCAGGGGACAGGGCCTGACCTCTGAAGCTTTCTTT
CASSRGQGLTSEAFF
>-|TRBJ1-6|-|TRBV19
TGTGCCAGTCTATCTGTCGGTTCACCCCTCCACTTT
CASLSVGSPLHF
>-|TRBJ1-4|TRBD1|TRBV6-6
TGTGCCAGCAGTTACGCACAGGGGGCGCGAGGAGAAAAACTGTTTTTT
CASSYAQGARGEKLFF
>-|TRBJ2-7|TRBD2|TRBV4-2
TGTGCCAGCAGCCAAGATGCTAGCGGGAGATACGAGCAGTACTTC
CASSQDASGRYEQYF
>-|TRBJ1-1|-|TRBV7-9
TGTGCCAGCAGCTTACTGTACGGGAACACTGAAGCTTTCTTT
CASSLLYGNTEAFF